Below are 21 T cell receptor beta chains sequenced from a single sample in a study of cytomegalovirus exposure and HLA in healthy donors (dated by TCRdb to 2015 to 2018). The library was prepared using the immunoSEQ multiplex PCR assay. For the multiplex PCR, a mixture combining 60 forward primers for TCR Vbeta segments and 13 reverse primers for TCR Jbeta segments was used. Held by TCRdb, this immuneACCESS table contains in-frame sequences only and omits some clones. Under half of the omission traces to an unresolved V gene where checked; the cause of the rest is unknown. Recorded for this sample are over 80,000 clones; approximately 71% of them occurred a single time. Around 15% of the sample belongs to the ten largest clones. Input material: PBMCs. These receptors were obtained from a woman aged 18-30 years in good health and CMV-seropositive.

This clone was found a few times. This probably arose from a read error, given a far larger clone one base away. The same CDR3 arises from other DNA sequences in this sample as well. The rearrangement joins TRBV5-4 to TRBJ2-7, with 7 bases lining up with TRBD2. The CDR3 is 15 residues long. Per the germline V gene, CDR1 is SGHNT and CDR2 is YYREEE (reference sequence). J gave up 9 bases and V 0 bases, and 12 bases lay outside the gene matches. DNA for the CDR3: TGTGCCAGCAGCTTGGATCCCGGGACGGGGGGAGGGCAGTACTTC. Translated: CASSLDPGTGGGQYF.

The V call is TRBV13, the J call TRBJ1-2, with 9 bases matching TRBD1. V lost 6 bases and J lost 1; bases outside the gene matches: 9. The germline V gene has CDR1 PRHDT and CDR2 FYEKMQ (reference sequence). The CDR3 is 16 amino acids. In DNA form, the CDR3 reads TGTGCCAGCAGTATGACCGCGGGACAGGGTAACTATGGCTACACCTTC. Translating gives CASSMTAGQGNYGYTF.

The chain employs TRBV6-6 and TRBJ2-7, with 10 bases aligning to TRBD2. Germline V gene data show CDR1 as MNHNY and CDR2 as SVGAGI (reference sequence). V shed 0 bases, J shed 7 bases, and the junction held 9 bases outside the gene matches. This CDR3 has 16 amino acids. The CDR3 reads CASSYSIAGGANEQYF. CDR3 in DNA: TGTGCCAGCAGTTACTCGATAGCGGGGGGAGCGAATGAGCAGTACTTC.

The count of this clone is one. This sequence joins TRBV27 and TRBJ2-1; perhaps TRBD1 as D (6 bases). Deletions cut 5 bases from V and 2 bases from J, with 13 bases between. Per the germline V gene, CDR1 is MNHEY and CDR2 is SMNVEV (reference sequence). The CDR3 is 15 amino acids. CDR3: CASSGLRGTYNEQFF. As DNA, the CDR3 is TGTGCCAGCAGTGGCCTCAGGGGCACCTACAATGAGCAGTTCTTC.

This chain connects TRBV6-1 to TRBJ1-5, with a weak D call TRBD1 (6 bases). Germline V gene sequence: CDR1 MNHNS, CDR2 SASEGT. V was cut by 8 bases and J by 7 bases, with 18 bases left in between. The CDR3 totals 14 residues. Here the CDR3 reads CASGDLQGRQPQHF. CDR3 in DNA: TGTGCCAGCGGCGATTTACAGGGCCGGCAGCCCCAGCATTTT.

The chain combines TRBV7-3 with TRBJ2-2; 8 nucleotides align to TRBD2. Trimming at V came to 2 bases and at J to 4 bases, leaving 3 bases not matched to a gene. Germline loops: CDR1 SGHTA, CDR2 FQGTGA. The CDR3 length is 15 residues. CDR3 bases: TGTGCCAGCAGCTTAGGGCTAGCGGGCACCGGGGAGCTGTTTTTT. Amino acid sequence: CASSLGLAGTGELFF.

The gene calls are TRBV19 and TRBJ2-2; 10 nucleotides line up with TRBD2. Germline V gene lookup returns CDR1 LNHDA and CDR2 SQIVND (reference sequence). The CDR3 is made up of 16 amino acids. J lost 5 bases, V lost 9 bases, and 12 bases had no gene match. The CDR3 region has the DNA TGTGCCAGCCGAGAAAGCGGGAGGGCCGTTACCGGGGAGCTGTTTTTT. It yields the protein CASRESGRAVTGELFF.

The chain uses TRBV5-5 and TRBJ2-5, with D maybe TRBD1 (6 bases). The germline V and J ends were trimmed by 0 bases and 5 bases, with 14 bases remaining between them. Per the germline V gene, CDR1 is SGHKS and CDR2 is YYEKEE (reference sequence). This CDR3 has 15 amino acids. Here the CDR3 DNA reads TGTGCCAGCAGCTTGGGACAGGCGCTTCGGGAGACCCAGTACTTC. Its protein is CASSLGQALRETQYF.

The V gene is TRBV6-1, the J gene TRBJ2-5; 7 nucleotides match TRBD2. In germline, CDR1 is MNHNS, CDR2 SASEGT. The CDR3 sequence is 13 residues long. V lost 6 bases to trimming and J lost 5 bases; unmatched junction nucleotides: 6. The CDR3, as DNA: TGTGCCAGCAGCCCCCGGGGGGTTGAGACCCAGTACTTC. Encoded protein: CASSPRGVETQYF.

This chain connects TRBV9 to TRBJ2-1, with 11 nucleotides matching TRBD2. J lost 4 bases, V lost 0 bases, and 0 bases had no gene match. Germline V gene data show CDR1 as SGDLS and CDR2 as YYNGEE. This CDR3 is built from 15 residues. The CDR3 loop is CASSVGLAGYNEQFF. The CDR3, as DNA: TGTGCCAGCAGCGTAGGACTAGCGGGGTACAATGAGCAGTTCTTC.

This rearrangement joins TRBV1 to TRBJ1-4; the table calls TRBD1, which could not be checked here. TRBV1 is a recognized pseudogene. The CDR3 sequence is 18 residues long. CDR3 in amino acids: CTSSQGWGQVFTIEKLFF. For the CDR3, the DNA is TGCACCAGCAGCCAAGGCTGGGGACAGGTTTTTACGATTGAAAAACTGTTTTTT.

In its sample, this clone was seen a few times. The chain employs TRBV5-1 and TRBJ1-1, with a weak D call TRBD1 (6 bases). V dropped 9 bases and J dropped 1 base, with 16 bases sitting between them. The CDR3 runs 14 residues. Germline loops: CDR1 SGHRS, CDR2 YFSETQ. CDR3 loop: CATRQGGPNTEAFF. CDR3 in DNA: TGCGCCACCAGACAAGGGGGTCCGAACACTGAAGCTTTCTTT.

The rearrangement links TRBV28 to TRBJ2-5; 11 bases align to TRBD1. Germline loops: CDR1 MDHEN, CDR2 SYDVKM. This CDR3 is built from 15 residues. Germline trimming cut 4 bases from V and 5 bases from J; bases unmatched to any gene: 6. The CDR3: CASSSGQGARETQYF. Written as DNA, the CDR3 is TGTGCCAGCAGTTCCGGACAGGGGGCGCGGGAGACCCAGTACTTC.

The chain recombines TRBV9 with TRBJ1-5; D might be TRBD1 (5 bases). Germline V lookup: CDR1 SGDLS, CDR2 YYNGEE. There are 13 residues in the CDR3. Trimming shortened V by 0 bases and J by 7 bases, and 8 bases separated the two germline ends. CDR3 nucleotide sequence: TGTGCCAGCAGCGTAGATTCAGGGCAGCCCCAGCATTTT. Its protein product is CASSVDSGQPQHF.

The CDR3 protein is CASSGTSGSGNEQFF. CDR3 DNA sequence: TGTGCCAGCAGTGGGACTAGCGGGAGTGGTAATGAGCAGTTCTTC. The chain is built from TRBV6-4 and TRBJ2-1; TRBD2 aligns across 13 bases. Trimming cost V 4 bases and J 7 bases; bases outside gene matches: 4. The CDR3 totals 15 residues. Germline values: CDR1 MRHNA, CDR2 SNTAGT.

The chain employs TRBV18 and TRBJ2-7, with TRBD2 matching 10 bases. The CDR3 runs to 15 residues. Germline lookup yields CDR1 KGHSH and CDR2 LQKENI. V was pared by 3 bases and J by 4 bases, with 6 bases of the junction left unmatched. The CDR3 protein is CASSPDSGGIYEQYF. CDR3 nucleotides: TGTGCCAGCTCACCGGATAGCGGGGGGATTTACGAGCAGTACTTC.

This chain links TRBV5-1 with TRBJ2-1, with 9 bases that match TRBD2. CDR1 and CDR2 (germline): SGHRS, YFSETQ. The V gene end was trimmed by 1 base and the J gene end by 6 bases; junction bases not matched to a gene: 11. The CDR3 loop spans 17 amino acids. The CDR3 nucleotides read TGCGCCAGCAGCTTGATGTTTTCGGGACTAGCCACCAATGAGCAGTTCTTC. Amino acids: CASSLMFSGLATNEQFF.

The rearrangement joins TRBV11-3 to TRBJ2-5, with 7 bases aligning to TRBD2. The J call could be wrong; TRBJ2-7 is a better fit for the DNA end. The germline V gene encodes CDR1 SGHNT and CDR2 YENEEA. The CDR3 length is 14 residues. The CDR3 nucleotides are TGTGCCAGCAGCCCCGGGGGGACCTCTGTCGAGCAGTACTTC. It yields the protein CASSPGGTSVEQYF.

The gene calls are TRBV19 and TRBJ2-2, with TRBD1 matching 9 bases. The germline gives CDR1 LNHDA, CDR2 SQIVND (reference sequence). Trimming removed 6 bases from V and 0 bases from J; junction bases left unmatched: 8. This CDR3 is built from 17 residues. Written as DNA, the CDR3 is TGTGCCAGTAGCAGCGAACAGGGGGCTGCGAACACCGGGGAGCTGTTTTTT. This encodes CASSSEQGAANTGELFF.

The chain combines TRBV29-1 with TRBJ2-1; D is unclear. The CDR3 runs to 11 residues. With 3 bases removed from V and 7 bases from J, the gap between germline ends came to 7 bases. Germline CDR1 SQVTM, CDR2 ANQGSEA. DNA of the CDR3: TGCAGCGTTGACGGTCCGAATGAGCAGTTCTTC. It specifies CSVDGPNEQFF.

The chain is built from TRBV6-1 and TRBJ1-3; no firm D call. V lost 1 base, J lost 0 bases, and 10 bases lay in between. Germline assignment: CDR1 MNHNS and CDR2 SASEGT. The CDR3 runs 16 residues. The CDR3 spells CASSEEEGSSGNTIYF. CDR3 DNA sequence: TGTGCCAGCAGTGAAGAGGAAGGGAGCTCTGGAAACACCATATATTTT.